The 25 T cell receptor beta chains below were found in one sample sequenced in a study of blood T cell repertoires in COVID-19. Produced via immunoSEQ multiplex PCR; TCRdb's table is partial and in-frame only. The sample holds approximately 240,000 clones, under 90% seen once. The sample taken for sequencing was peripheral blood. The origin of the receptors is a woman aged 55-70 years who had recovered from COVID-19.

This chain joins TRBV19 and TRBJ1-5; unclear D gene. V was cut by 3 bases and J by 6 bases, with 15 bases left in between. Germline loops: CDR1 LNHDA, CDR2 SQIVND (reference sequence). The CDR3 has 15 residues. CDR3 sequence: CASSIMSARGQPQHF. The CDR3 DNA reads TGTGCCAGTAGTATTATGTCGGCAAGAGGTCAGCCCCAGCATTTT.

This chain connects TRBV4-2 to TRBJ2-5, with 7 bases matching TRBD2. V lost 0 bases, J lost 2 bases, and 6 bases stayed unmatched. This CDR3 comprises 16 residues. Germline V gives CDR1 LGHNA, CDR2 YNFKEQ. CDR3 loop: CASSQEASGKQETQYF. DNA of the CDR3: TGTGCCAGCAGCCAAGAGGCTAGCGGAAAACAAGAGACCCAGTACTTC.

This clone was counted a few times. The V and J genes are TRBV4-3 and TRBJ1-6, with TRBD1 as a possible D gene (5 bases). CDR1 and CDR2 from the germline V gene are LGHNA and YSLEER. The CDR3 sequence is 18 residues long. V was pared by 1 base and J by 7 bases, with 20 bases between. CDR3 DNA: TGCGCCAGCAGCCAAGCCCCCTGGGGGGGACGAAGGAATTCACCCCTCCACTTT. Translated, it gives CASSQAPWGGRRNSPLHF.

This chain links TRBV5-4 with TRBJ1-2, with D maybe TRBD1 (6 bases). The CDR3 is 16 amino acids. Trimming pared 3 bases from V and 2 bases from J, leaving 17 bases between. Germline V gene data show CDR1 as SGHNT and CDR2 as YYREEE (reference sequence). The CDR3 region is CASSSTPGTLNYGYTF. In DNA, the CDR3 is TGTGCCAGCAGCTCAACACCCGGGACATTAAACTATGGCTACACCTTC.

J is TRBJ2-4 and V is TRBV30; 7 bases map to TRBD1. This CDR3 is 16 amino acids long. V shed 3 bases and J 0 bases; nucleotides not matched to a gene: 8. Germline values: CDR1 GTSNPN, CDR2 SVGIG (reference sequence). This CDR3 reads CAWSSRQGEAKNIQYF. CDR3 coding DNA: TGTGCCTGGAGCTCACGACAGGGTGAAGCCAAAAACATTCAGTACTTC.

The V gene is TRBV19, the J gene TRBJ1-2, with a weak D call TRBD1 (6 bases). This CDR3 comprises 16 residues. The V gene's germline CDR1 is LNHDA and CDR2 SQIVND (reference sequence). Trimming shortened V by 5 bases and J by 0 bases, and 16 bases separated the two germline ends. The CDR3 coding sequence is TGTGCCAGTAGTCCCCGGGTAGGGACAACTAACTATGGCTACACCTTC. This encodes CASSPRVGTTNYGYTF.

The rearrangement links TRBV5-1 to TRBJ2-1; 9 bases fit TRBD2. Germline assignment: CDR1 SGHRS and CDR2 YFSETQ. The CDR3 is 16 amino acids. V lost 0 bases, J lost 6 bases, and 7 bases stayed unmatched. The CDR3 DNA reads TGCGCCAGCAGCTTGGTGACTAGCGGACAAATCAATGAGCAGTTCTTC. Its protein is CASSLVTSGQINEQFF. The variable domain in full, completed from reference TRBV5-1 and TRBJ2-1, reads KAGVTQTPRYLIKTRGQQVTLSCSPISGHRSVSWYQQTPGQGLQFLFEYFSETQRNKGNFPGRFSGRQFSNSRSEMNVSTLELGDSALYLCASSLVTSGQINEQFFGPGTRLTVL.

There are a few counts of this clone. The V call is TRBV7-2, the J call TRBJ1-1, with no clear D. CDR3 length: 14 residues. Germline values: CDR1 SGHTA, CDR2 FQGNSA. The ends were cut back, 3 bases at V and 2 bases at J, with 10 bases in the middle. Here the CDR3 reads CASSFTGFNTEAFF. The CDR3 region has the DNA TGTGCCAGCAGCTTTACGGGGTTTAACACTGAAGCTTTCTTT.

This clone was observed at least ten times. The gene calls are TRBV7-3 and TRBJ2-2; D is ambiguous. This CDR3 comprises 14 residues. V was cut by 3 bases and J by 7 bases, with 12 bases left in between. Germline values: CDR1 SGHTA, CDR2 FQGTGA. The CDR3 DNA is TGTGCCAGCAGCTTGATAGGAGAAGGCGGGGAGCTGTTTTTT. Translating gives CASSLIGEGGELFF.

The chain carries TRBV5-1 and TRBJ1-5; D perhaps matches TRBD1 (6 bases). Trimming took 0 bases from V and 7 from J, leaving 14 bases between them. The germline CDR1 and CDR2 sequences are SGHRS and YFSETQ. The CDR3 consists of 15 residues. As DNA, the CDR3 is TGCGCCAGCAGCTTGGAAGGGGGGGAGCGCCAGCCCCAGCATTTT. It codes for CASSLEGGERQPQHF.

At least ten counts were recorded for this clone. The chain is built from TRBV2 and TRBJ2-7; TRBD1 matches 7 bases. Germline V gene sequence: CDR1 SNHLY, CDR2 FYNNEI. This CDR3 has 14 residues. After removal of 6 bases from V and 3 bases from J, the junction contained 8 bases not matched to a gene. The CDR3 reads CASSPRQGNYEQYF. The DNA of the CDR3 is TGTGCCAGCAGCCCTAGACAGGGAAACTACGAGCAGTACTTC.

CDR3 loop: CASSVGGQAQPQHF. The CDR3 DNA reads TGTGCCAGCAGCGTAGGAGGACAAGCTCAGCCCCAGCATTTT. The chain joins TRBV9 to TRBJ1-5; D possibly corresponds to TRBD1 (5 bases). The germline V gene has CDR1 SGDLS and CDR2 YYNGEE. V lost 0 bases, J lost 6 bases, and 10 bases lay in between. The CDR3 totals 14 residues.

This chain uses TRBV30 with TRBJ2-6, with TRBD1 identical over 12 bases. Germline V gives CDR1 GTSNPN, CDR2 SVGIG (reference sequence). The V and J ends lost 3 bases and 4 bases, in that order; junction bases with no gene match: 7. CDR3 size: 17 residues. This CDR3 is CAWRVPGQGAGANVLTF. In DNA, the CDR3 is TGTGCCTGGAGGGTCCCGGGACAGGGGGCCGGGGCCAACGTCCTGACTTTC.

In this sample, this clone turned up once. The rearrangement joins TRBV3-1 (or the pseudogene TRBV3-2) to TRBJ1-4; the D gene is possibly TRBD1 (6 bases). The ends were cut back, 0 bases at V and 7 bases at J, with 18 bases in the middle. The length of the CDR3 is 17 residues. Germline CDR1 and CDR2: LGHDT and YNNKEL (reference sequence). CDR3 sequence reads: CASSQDQVAGDPEKLFF. CDR3 DNA sequence: TGTGCCAGCAGCCAAGATCAGGTAGCAGGGGATCCTGAAAAACTGTTTTTT.

Only a few counts were recorded for this clone. The chain has TRBV11-3 and TRBJ1-1, with TRBD1 identical over 12 bases. The trim removed 1 base at V and 1 base at J, leaving 10 bases unmatched. The length of the CDR3 is 19 residues. The germline V gene has CDR1 SGHNT and CDR2 YENEEA. CDR3 nucleotides: TGTGCCAGCAGCTTAGGGTTCATGGGGGACAGGGGGCAGAACACTGAAGCTTTCTTT. The encoded protein is CASSLGFMGDRGQNTEAFF.

This chain joins TRBV21-1 and TRBJ1-2. TRBV21-1 is flagged as a pseudogene. The CDR3 consists of 15 residues. In DNA, the CDR3 is TGTGCCAGCAGCAAAGCGCGGGGAAGGGACTATGGCTACACCTTC. This translates into CASSKARGRDYGYTF.

The chain combines TRBV7-8 with TRBJ2-5; 14 bases match TRBD2. CDR3 length equals 17 residues. Germline V gene data show CDR1 as SGHVS and CDR2 as FQNEAQ. The J segment lost 4 bases and the V segment lost 7 bases, leaving 11 bases of the junction unmatched. CDR3 sequence reads: CASILPPGTSGGETQYF. For the CDR3, the DNA is TGTGCCAGCATCCTACCTCCTGGGACTAGCGGGGGAGAGACCCAGTACTTC.

This rearrangement joins TRBV12-3 or TRBV12-4 to TRBJ2-2; 9 nucleotides agree with TRBD1. V trimming: 8 bases; J trimming: 5 bases; junction bases outside the gene matches: 3. This CDR3 is built from 13 residues. The CDR3 DNA is TGTGCCAGCTGGACAGGGGAGACCGGGGAGCTGTTTTTT. Its translation is CASWTGETGELFF.

The chain couples TRBV5-8 to TRBJ1-5; D gene uncertain. The CDR3 has 13 amino acids. Germline V lookup: CDR1 SGHTS, CDR2 YDEGEE. The V end was cut by 7 bases, the J end by 0 bases, with 8 bases between. The CDR3 DNA sequence: TGTGCCAGCCCAACTTATAGCAATCAGCCCCAGCATTTT. The encoded protein is CASPTYSNQPQHF.

Only one count was recorded for this clone. The rearrangement joins TRBV14 to TRBJ2-1; 9 positions match TRBD2. The CDR3 length is 17 residues. CDR1 and CDR2 from the germline V gene are SGHDN and FVKESK. The ends lost 0 bases at V and 2 bases at J; junction bases unmatched: 5. CDR3 sequence: CASSQDSRGGAYNEQFF. The CDR3 nucleotides are TGTGCCAGCAGCCAAGATTCCCGCGGGGGGGCCTACAATGAGCAGTTCTTC.

The gene calls are TRBV19 and TRBJ1-5, with 7 bases identical to TRBD1. The CDR3 extends over 13 amino acids. Unmatched junction bases numbered 7, after V lost 11 bases and J lost 3 bases. In germline, CDR1 is LNHDA, CDR2 SQIVND (reference sequence). CDR3 loop: CAVQEGANQPQHF. Written as DNA, the CDR3 is TGTGCCGTCCAGGAGGGGGCCAATCAGCCCCAGCATTTT.

In this sample, this clone turned up once. The chain carries TRBV5-4 and TRBJ1-1, with 12 nucleotides matching TRBD1. The V segment lost 3 bases and the J segment 3 bases; nucleotides outside the gene matches: 3. CDR3 size: 15 residues. The V gene's germline CDR1 is SGHNT and CDR2 YYREEE (reference sequence). CDR3 coding DNA: TGTGCCAGCAGCTCGGGACAGGGGGCGGACACTGAAGCTTTCTTT. It is translated as CASSSGQGADTEAFF.

The rearrangement joins TRBV7-8 to TRBJ1-5; 9 nucleotides agree with TRBD1. CDR3 length: 17 amino acids. With 3 bases clipped from V and 3 bases from J, the junction kept 9 bases outside the gene matches. Per the germline V gene, CDR1 is SGHVS and CDR2 is FQNEAQ. DNA of the CDR3: TGTGCCAGCAGCTTCCGGGACAGGGTAATATTCAATCAGCCCCAGCATTTT. Amino acid sequence: CASSFRDRVIFNQPQHF.

The gene calls are TRBV29-1 and TRBJ2-7, with D tentatively TRBD1 (5 bases). The CDR3 has 15 amino acids. V dropped 4 bases and J dropped 2 bases, with 18 bases sitting between them. Germline V lookup: CDR1 SQVTM, CDR2 ANQGSEA. This CDR3 is CSVATGQTSAYEQYF. The DNA of the CDR3 is TGCAGCGTTGCAACAGGCCAGACTTCGGCCTACGAGCAGTACTTC.

This clone was recorded only once. This chain connects TRBV7-8 to TRBJ1-1; D gene ambiguous. Deletions cut 2 bases from V and 3 bases from J, with 10 bases between. The CDR3 runs 14 residues. CDR1 SGHVS and CDR2 FQNEAQ come from the germline V gene. The CDR3 loop reads CASSLTEGDTEAFF. CDR3 bases: TGTGCCAGCAGCTTAACTGAGGGTGACACTGAAGCTTTCTTT. Full variable domain (remainder filled in from reference TRBV7-8 and TRBJ1-1): GAGVSQSPRYKVAKRGQDVALRCDPISGHVSLFWYQQALGQGPEFLTYFQNEAQLDKSGLPSDRFFAERPEGSVSTLKIQRTQQEDSAVYLCASSLTEGDTEAFFGQGTRLTVV.